Each of the 25 T cell receptor beta chains below was sequenced from the same sample in a study of blood T cells in healthy people across ages. For the second PCR, which ran for about 6 to 12 cycles, a sample-barcoded 5' primer and a J-beta primer mix were used. TCRdb ran MiXCR on the 5' RACE reads and lists one entry per CDR3 protein. The repertoire consists of around 2 million distinct CDR3 sequences, with about two fifths occurring once and the leading ten covering about 21%. Sample: blood. These receptors all stem from a human donor in good health.

J is TRBJ1-1 and V is TRBV5-1; TRBD1 might be the D (5 bases). CDR1 SGHRS and CDR2 YFSETQ come from the germline V gene. Trimming removed 0 bases at V and 4 bases at J, with 13 bases between. The CDR3 totals 15 residues. The CDR3 DNA reads as TGCGCCAGCAGCTTGGGGAGGTCGGGGACCACTGAAGCTTTCTTT. Protein sequence: CASSLGRSGTTEAFF.

This clonotype has a handful of counts. The J gene is TRBJ2-1, the V gene TRBV7-2, with D possibly matching TRBD2 (7 bases). Per germline, CDR1 SGHTA and CDR2 FQGNSA. V was cut by 7 bases and J by 8 bases, with 18 bases left in between. CDR3 size: 14 residues. CDR3 DNA: TGTGCCAGCAAGAGGGGGGGTACCCAGGATGAGCAGTTCTTC. It codes for CASKRGGTQDEQFF.

The chain uses TRBV6-5 and TRBJ1-2; no definite D call. Trimming left V 0 bases short and J 3 bases short, with 5 bases between. This CDR3 region has 13 residues. Germline V CDR1 and CDR2: MNHEY, SVGAGI. CDR3 nucleotides: TGTGCCAGCAGTTACTCTCACTACTATGGCTACACCTTC. It translates to CASSYSHYYGYTF.

The V gene is TRBV4-1, the J gene TRBJ2-5; a possible D gene is TRBD2 (5 bases). V lost 1 base and J lost 2, with 17 bases in between. CDR1 is MGHRA, CDR2 YSYEKL, per germline. The CDR3 has 17 residues. This chain's CDR3 is CASSQGPAMRVQETQYF. The CDR3 nucleotides are TGCGCCAGCAGCCAAGGGCCCGCTATGAGGGTACAAGAGACCCAGTACTTC.

The chain employs TRBV10-3 and TRBJ1-2; 8 bases line up with TRBD1. V gave up 0 bases and J gave up 8 bases; unmatched junction bases: 8. The germline V gene encodes CDR1 ENHRY and CDR2 SYGVKD. CDR3 length: 15 amino acids. DNA of the CDR3: TGTGCCATCAGTGAGTCCTCACAGGGGGATTACGGCTACACCTTC. It is translated as CAISESSQGDYGYTF.

V is TRBV4-3 and J is TRBJ2-6; D uncertain. Per the germline V gene, CDR1 is LGHNA and CDR2 is YSLEER. V was cut by 2 bases and J by 0 bases, with 17 bases left in between. This CDR3 has 19 amino acids. CDR3 loop: CASSQKAPPGSSGANVLTF. In nucleotides, the CDR3 is TGCGCCAGCAGCCAAAAGGCCCCCCCAGGAAGCTCTGGGGCCAACGTCCTGACTTTC.

This clonotype was seen more than once but under ten times. This chain connects TRBV20-1 to TRBJ2-5; a weak D match, TRBD2 (6 bases). Germline CDR1 reads DFQATT; CDR2 reads SNEGSKA (reference sequence). The CDR3 extends over 13 amino acids. V gave up 0 bases and J gave up 3 bases, with 8 bases separating them. CDR3 in amino acids: CSARDAGKETQYF. The CDR3 bases are TGCAGTGCTAGAGACGCGGGAAAAGAGACCCAGTACTTC.

The table lists this clonotype with a few counts. The rearrangement links TRBV25-1 to TRBJ2-7; 7 bases map to TRBD2. The CDR3 has 11 residues. J gave up 5 bases and V 7 bases, and 2 bases lay outside the gene matches. CDR1 is MGHDK, CDR2 SYGVNS, per germline. CDR3 in DNA: TGTGCCAGCAAACGGGAGGACGAGCAGTACTTC. This translates into CASKREDEQYF.

A few counts support this clonotype. The chain is built from TRBV20-1 and TRBJ2-2, with D uncertain. V was trimmed by 3 bases and J by 4 bases, leaving 15 bases between them. The CDR3 extends over 15 amino acids. Germline V CDR1 and CDR2: DFQATT, SNEGSKA (reference sequence). This CDR3 reads CSASIVGLSTGELFF. CDR3 DNA: TGCAGTGCTAGCATCGTGGGTTTAAGCACCGGGGAGCTGTTTTTT.

The chain links TRBV5-1 to TRBJ2-1; 7 bases map to TRBD1. CDR3 size: 11 residues. Germline CDR1 SGHRS, CDR2 YFSETQ. The V segment lost 2 bases and the J segment 15 bases; nucleotides outside the gene matches: 5. The CDR3 nucleotides are TGCGCCAGCAGCTTAGACAGGGTTCTGTTCTTC. This encodes CASSLDRVLFF. Full variable domain (remainder filled in from reference TRBV5-1 and TRBJ2-1): KAGVTQTPRYLIKTRGQQVTLSCSPISGHRSVSWYQQTPGQGLQFLFEYFSETQRNKGNFPGRFSGRQFSNSRSEMNVSTLELGDSALYLCASSLDRVLFFGPGTRLTVL.

CDR3 sequence: CASSQGGQGAYNEQFF. As DNA, the CDR3 is TGCGCCAGCAGCCAAGGGGGACAGGGGGCGTACAATGAGCAGTTCTTC. The V gene is TRBV4-1, the J gene TRBJ2-1; TRBD1 matches at 12 bases. The V and J ends lost 1 base and 4 bases, in that order; junction bases with no gene match: 2. The CDR3 runs 16 residues. CDR1 and CDR2 from the germline V gene are MGHRA and YSYEKL.

This clonotype was seen a few times. The chain employs TRBV28 and TRBJ2-3; 8 nucleotides agree with TRBD2. The length of the CDR3 is 16 residues. V was pared by 0 bases and J by 3 bases, with 5 bases of the junction left unmatched. Germline lookup yields CDR1 MDHEN and CDR2 SYDVKM. The CDR3 loop is CASSLWTGGLTDTQYF. DNA of the CDR3: TGTGCCAGCAGTTTATGGACGGGGGGGTTGACAGATACGCAGTATTTT.

The chain joins TRBV2 to TRBJ1-5; no firm D call. The CDR3 consists of 13 residues. The germline V and J ends were trimmed by 8 bases and 5 bases, with 13 bases remaining between them. Germline CDR1 is SNHLY and CDR2 is FYNNEI. CDR3 amino acids: CASLDAGYQPQHF. DNA of the CDR3: TGTGCCAGCCTCGACGCGGGTTATCAGCCCCAGCATTTT.

This clonotype was seen more than once but under ten times. The chain carries TRBV2 and TRBJ2-7; possible D gene TRBD2, 5 bases. V gave up 5 bases and J gave up 0 bases, with 14 bases separating them. The CDR3 is 15 amino acids. Germline values: CDR1 SNHLY, CDR2 FYNNEI. The CDR3 DNA is TGTGCCAGCAGTCTTACGGGGAGCCTCTCCTACGAGCAGTACTTC. The encoded protein is CASSLTGSLSYEQYF.

The V and J genes are TRBV15 and TRBJ1-5, with 10 bases aligning to TRBD1. The CDR3 consists of 16 residues. V lost 6 bases, J lost 6 bases, and 11 bases stayed unmatched. CDR1 and CDR2 from the germline V gene are LNHNV and YYDKDF (reference sequence). The CDR3 is CATSDPRQGAIQPQHF. The CDR3 DNA reads TGTGCCACCAGTGACCCGAGACAGGGGGCTATTCAGCCCCAGCATTTT.

The chain recombines TRBV12-3 or TRBV12-4 with TRBJ2-7; D unclear. The length of the CDR3 is 15 residues. V was clipped by 2 bases and J by 1 base, with 12 bases between them. The CDR3 protein is CASSLRVTRSYEQYF. CDR3 nucleotides: TGTGCCAGCAGTTTACGAGTGACACGATCCTACGAGCAGTACTTC.

This chain connects TRBV29-1 to TRBJ2-3; the match to TRBD1 covers 10 bases. J gave up 5 bases and V 7 bases, and 6 bases lay outside the gene matches. Germline values: CDR1 SQVTM, CDR2 ANQGSEA. There are 13 residues in the CDR3. The CDR3 region has the DNA TGCAGCGGGGGCGGACAGGGGGTAGATACGCAGTATTTT. Translating it yields CSGGGQGVDTQYF.

A few counts support this clonotype. The gene calls are TRBV3-1 and TRBJ2-5, with TRBD2 matching 9 bases. Trimming took 2 bases from V and 5 from J; bases not matched to a gene: 12. Germline V gene data show CDR1 as LGHDT and CDR2 as YNNKEL (reference sequence). This CDR3 has 17 residues. This chain's CDR3 is CASSQPTGLAAGETQYF. The CDR3 coding sequence is TGTGCCAGCAGCCAACCGACGGGACTAGCCGCCGGGGAGACCCAGTACTTC.

This clonotype has just a few counts. This chain connects TRBV29-1 to TRBJ2-7, with 9 nucleotides matching TRBD1. Unmatched junction bases numbered 9, after V lost 6 bases and J lost 6 bases. This CDR3 is 13 amino acids long. CDR1 is SQVTM, CDR2 ANQGSEA, per germline. The CDR3 DNA is TGCAGCGTCGGGACAGGGAGCCTCCTCGAGCAGTACTTC. Its protein product is CSVGTGSLLEQYF.

This clonotype was counted once. The chain couples TRBV7-2 to TRBJ2-4; TRBD2 is a possible D gene (5 bases). The J call is uncertain, as TRBJ2-5 better fits the DNA end. The CDR3 consists of 16 residues. Germline V gene sequence: CDR1 SGHTA, CDR2 FQGNSA. CDR3 coding DNA: TGTGCCAGCAGCTCCCTGTTTGATAGCAGAGGGGAGACCCAGTACTTC. Translating gives CASSSLFDSRGETQYF.

The chain couples TRBV3-1 to TRBJ1-1, with D possibly matching TRBD1 (5 bases). Germline CDR1 and CDR2: LGHDT and YNNKEL (reference sequence). The CDR3 covers 16 residues. Trimming shortened V by 4 bases and J by 4 bases, and 19 bases separated the two germline ends. The CDR3 spells CASSPTIPPGLTEAFF. CDR3 bases: TGTGCCAGCAGCCCCACAATCCCTCCGGGGCTCACTGAAGCTTTCTTT.

The chain couples TRBV20-1 to TRBJ2-5, with TRBD2 matching 7 bases. The V gene end was trimmed by 5 bases and the J gene end by 3 bases; junction bases not matched to a gene: 6. The CDR3 is 13 amino acids. CDR1 is DFQATT, CDR2 SNEGSKA, per germline (reference sequence). CDR3 amino acids: CSAPRSGKETQYF. The CDR3 region has the DNA TGCAGTGCTCCCCGAAGCGGGAAAGAGACCCAGTACTTC.

CDR3 coding DNA: TGTGCCAGCAGTCCAATAGCGGGACAACAAGAGACCCAGTACTTC. Its protein is CASSPIAGQQETQYF. The V gene is TRBV12-3 or TRBV12-4, the J gene TRBJ2-5, with TRBD2 matching over 8 bases. The CDR3 length is 15 residues. The junction had 7 bases not matched to a gene; V was cut back by 5 bases and J by 2 bases.

This clonotype was counted a few times. The V call is TRBV7-2, the J call TRBJ2-5; 9 bases match TRBD1. The CDR3 is 14 residues long. The trim removed 5 bases at V and 4 bases at J, leaving 5 bases unmatched. Germline V lookup: CDR1 SGHTA, CDR2 FQGNSA. CDR3 bases: TGTGCCAGCAGCGGGACAGGGTCATTAGAGACCCAGTACTTC. It yields the protein CASSGTGSLETQYF.

J is TRBJ2-3 and V is TRBV2; unclear D gene. Trimming took 8 bases from V and 0 from J, leaving 15 bases between them. The V gene's germline CDR1 is SNHLY and CDR2 FYNNEI. The CDR3 runs 15 residues. The CDR3 nucleotides read TGTGCCAGCGCCTGGAAGCAGCGTAGCACAGATACGCAGTATTTT. It is translated as CASAWKQRSTDTQYF.